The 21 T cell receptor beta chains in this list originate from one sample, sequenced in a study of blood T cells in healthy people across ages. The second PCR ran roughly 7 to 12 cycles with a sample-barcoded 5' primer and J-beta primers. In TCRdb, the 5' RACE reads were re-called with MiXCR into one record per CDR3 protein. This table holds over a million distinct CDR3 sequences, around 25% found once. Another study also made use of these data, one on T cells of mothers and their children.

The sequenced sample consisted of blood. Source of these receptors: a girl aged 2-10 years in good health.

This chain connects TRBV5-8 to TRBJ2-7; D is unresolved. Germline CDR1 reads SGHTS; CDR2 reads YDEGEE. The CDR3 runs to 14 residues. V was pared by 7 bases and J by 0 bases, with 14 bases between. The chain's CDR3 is CASVGQASSYEQYF. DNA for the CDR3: TGTGCCAGCGTTGGTCAGGCCAGCTCCTACGAGCAGTACTTC. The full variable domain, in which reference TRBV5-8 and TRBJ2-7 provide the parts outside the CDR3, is EAGVTQSPTHLIKTRGQQATLRCSPISGHTSVYWYQQALGLGLQFLLWYDEGEERNRGNFPPRFSGRQFPNYSSELNVNALELEDSALYLCASVGQASSYEQYFGPGTRLTVT.

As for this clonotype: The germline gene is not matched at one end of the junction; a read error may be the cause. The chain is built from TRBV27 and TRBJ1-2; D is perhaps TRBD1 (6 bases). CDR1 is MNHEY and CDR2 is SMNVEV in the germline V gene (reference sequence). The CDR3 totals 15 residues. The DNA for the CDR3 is TGTGCCAGCAGTTCGTCCGGGACACCTTTCTATGGCTATACCTTC. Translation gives CASSSSGTPFYGYTF.

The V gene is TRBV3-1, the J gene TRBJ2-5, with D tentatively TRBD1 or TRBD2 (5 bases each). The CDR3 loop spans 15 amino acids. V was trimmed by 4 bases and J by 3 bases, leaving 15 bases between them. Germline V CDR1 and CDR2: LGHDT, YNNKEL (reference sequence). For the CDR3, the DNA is TGTGCCAGCAGCCCGCAACGGGACGGAGAAGAGACCCAGTACTTC. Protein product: CASSPQRDGEETQYF.

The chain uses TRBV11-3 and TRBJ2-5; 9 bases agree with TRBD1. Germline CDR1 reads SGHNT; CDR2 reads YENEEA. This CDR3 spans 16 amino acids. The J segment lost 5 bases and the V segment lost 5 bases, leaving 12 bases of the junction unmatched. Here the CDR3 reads CASSEGQGRRGETQYF. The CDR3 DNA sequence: TGTGCCAGCAGCGAAGGACAGGGGAGACGAGGGGAGACCCAGTACTTC.

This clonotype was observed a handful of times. The CDR3 here is CASSLDRRNTEAFF. As DNA, the CDR3 is TGTGCCAGCAGCTTAGACAGGAGGAACACTGAAGCTTTCTTT. This rearrangement joins TRBV7-2 to TRBJ1-1, with D possibly matching TRBD1 (5 bases). Trimming removed 1 base at V and 1 base at J, with 7 bases between. This CDR3 is built from 14 residues. Germline CDR1 SGHTA, CDR2 FQGNSA.

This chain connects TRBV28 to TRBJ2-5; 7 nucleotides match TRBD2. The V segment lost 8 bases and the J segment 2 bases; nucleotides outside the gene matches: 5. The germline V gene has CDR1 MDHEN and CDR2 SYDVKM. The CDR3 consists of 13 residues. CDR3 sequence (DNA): TGTGCCAGCCAACCGGGGGGACAAGAGACCCAGTACTTC. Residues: CASQPGGQETQYF.

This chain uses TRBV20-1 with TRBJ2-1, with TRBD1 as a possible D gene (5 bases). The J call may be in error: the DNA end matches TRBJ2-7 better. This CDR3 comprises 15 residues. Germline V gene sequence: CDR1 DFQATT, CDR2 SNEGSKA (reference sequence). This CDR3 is CSASEPTDQTYEQYF. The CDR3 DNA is TGCAGTGCTAGTGAACCGACAGACCAAACCTACGAGCAGTACTTC.

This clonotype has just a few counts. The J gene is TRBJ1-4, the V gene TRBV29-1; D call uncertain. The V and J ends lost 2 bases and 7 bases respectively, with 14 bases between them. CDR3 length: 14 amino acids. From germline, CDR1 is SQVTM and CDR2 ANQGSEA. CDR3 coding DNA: TGCAGCGTTGAATTTGGAGGGTACGGTGAAAAACTGTTTTTT. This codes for CSVEFGGYGEKLFF. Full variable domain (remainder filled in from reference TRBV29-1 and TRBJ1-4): SAVISQKPSRDICQRGTSLTIQCQVDSQVTMMFWYRQQPGQSLTLIATANQGSEATYESGFVIDKFPISRPNLTFSTLTVSNMSPEDSSIYLCSVEFGGYGEKLFFGSGTQLSVL.

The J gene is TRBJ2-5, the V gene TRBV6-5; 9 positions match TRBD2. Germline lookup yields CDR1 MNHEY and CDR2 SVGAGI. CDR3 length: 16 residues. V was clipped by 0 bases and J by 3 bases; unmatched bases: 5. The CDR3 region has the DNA TGTGCCAGCAGTTACTCGCTAGCGGGGAGTAAAGAGACCCAGTACTTC. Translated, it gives CASSYSLAGSKETQYF.

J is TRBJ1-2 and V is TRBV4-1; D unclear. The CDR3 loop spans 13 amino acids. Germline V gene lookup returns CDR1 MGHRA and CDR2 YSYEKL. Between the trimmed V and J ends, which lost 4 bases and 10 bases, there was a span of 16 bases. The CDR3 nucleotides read TGCGCCAGCAGCCCGTTGACGCCGTCAGACTACACCTTC. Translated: CASSPLTPSDYTF.

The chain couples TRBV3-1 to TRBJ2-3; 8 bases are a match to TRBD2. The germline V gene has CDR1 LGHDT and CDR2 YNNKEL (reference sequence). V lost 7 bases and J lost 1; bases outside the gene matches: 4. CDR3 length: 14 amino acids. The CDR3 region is CASTRAGGTDTQYF. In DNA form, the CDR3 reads TGTGCCAGCACCCGAGCGGGGGGCACAGATACGCAGTATTTT.

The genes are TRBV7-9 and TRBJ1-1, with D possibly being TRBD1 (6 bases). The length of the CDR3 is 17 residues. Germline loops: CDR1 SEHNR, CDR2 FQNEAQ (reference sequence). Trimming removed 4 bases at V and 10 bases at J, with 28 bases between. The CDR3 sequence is CASSSTLTLRGQFGAFF. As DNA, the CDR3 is TGTGCCAGCAGCTCGACTCTAACCCTCCGCGGACAGTTTGGAGCTTTCTTT.

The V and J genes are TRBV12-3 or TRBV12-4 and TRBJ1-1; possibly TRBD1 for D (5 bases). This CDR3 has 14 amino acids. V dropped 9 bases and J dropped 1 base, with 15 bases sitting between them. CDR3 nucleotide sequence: TGTGCCAGTTGTCTGGGGCGGGGGAACACTGAAGCTTTCTTT. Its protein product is CASCLGRGNTEAFF.

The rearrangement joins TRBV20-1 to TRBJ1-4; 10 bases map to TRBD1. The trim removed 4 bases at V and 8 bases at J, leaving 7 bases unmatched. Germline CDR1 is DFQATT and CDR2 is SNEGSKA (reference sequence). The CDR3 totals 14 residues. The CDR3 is CSAIIDRGHEKLFF. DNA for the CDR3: TGCAGTGCTATCATCGACAGGGGGCACGAAAAACTGTTTTTT.

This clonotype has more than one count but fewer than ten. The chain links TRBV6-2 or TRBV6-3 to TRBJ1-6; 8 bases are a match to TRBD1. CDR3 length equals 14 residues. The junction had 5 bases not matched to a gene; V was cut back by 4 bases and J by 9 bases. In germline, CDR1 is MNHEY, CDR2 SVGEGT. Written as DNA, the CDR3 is TGTGCCAGCAGTTCGACAGGGGTCAGTTCACCCCTCCACTTT. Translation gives CASSSTGVSSPLHF.

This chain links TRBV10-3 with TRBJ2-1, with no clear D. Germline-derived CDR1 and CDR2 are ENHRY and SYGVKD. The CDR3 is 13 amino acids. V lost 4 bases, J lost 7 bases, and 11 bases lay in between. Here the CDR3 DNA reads TGTGCCATCAGTGGGTCGGTGGTTAATGAGCAGTTCTTC. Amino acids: CAISGSVVNEQFF.

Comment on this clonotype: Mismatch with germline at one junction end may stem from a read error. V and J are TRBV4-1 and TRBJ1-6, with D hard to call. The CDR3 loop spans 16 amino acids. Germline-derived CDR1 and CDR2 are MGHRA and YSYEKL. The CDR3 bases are TGCGCCAGCGGCCAAGGAGCGGGGTTGGGTAATTCACCCCTCCACTTT. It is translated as CASGQGAGLGNSPLHF.

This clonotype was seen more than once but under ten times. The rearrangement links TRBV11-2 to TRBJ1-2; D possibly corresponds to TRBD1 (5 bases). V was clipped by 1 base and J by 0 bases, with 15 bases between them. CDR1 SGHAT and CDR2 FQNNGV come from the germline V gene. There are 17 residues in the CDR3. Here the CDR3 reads CASSLGGVGRTNYGYTF. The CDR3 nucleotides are TGTGCCAGCAGCTTAGGGGGGGTCGGCAGAACTAACTATGGCTACACCTTC.

The CDR3 spells CSVSSEGAGNTIYF. The CDR3 DNA sequence: TGCAGCGTTTCCTCGGAGGGCGCTGGAAACACCATATATTTT. J is TRBJ1-3 and V is TRBV29-1; no firm D call. V lost 5 bases and J lost 2, with 13 bases in between. The CDR3 length is 14 residues. Germline V gene lookup returns CDR1 SQVTM and CDR2 ANQGSEA.

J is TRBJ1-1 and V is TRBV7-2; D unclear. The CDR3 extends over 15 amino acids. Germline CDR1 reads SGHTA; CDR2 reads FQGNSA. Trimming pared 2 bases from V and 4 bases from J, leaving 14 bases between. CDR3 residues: CASSLYLGILTEAFF. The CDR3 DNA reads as TGTGCCAGCAGCTTATATCTCGGGATCCTCACTGAAGCTTTCTTT.

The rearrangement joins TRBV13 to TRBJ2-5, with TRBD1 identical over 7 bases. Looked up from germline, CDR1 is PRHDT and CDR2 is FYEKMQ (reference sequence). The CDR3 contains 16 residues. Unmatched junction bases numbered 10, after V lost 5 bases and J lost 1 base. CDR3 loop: CASSPSRDRGQETQYF. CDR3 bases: TGTGCCAGCAGCCCCTCCCGGGACAGAGGCCAAGAGACCCAGTACTTC.